Each of the 22 T cell receptor beta chains below was sequenced from the same sample in a study of blood T cell repertoires in COVID-19. Libraries were prepared by immunoSEQ multiplex PCR; TCRdb keeps only in-frame clonotypes and omits some of them. The table includes 150,000 to 200,000 clones, approximately 79% detected once. The sequenced material came from peripheral blood. The source of these receptors is a woman aged 80 or over with acute or convalescent COVID-19.

The chain recombines TRBV4-2 with TRBJ2-3; 7 nucleotides align to TRBD1. V lost 6 bases and J lost 6; bases outside the gene matches: 6. CDR3 length: 13 amino acids. Germline-derived CDR1 and CDR2 are LGHNA and YNFKEQ. This chain's CDR3 is CASSTQGSDTQYF. CDR3 coding DNA: TGTGCCAGCAGTACACAGGGGTCGGATACGCAGTATTTT.

The chain uses TRBV7-9 and TRBJ1-2, with 11 bases aligning to TRBD1. The length of the CDR3 is 16 residues. Germline V CDR1 and CDR2: SEHNR, FQNEAQ (reference sequence). V lost 5 bases and J lost 7; bases outside the gene matches: 12. CDR3 nucleotides: TGTGCCAGCAGCCGCTGGACAGGGGGCGATGTACGTGGCTACACCTTC. Its translation: CASSRWTGGDVRGYTF.

V is TRBV27 and J is TRBJ1-4; unclear D gene. Germline V gene sequence: CDR1 MNHEY, CDR2 SMNVEV (reference sequence). Trimming cost V 6 bases and J 5 bases, with 16 bases left between them. The CDR3 runs to 15 residues. CDR3 sequence reads: CASSQWSRRNEKLFF. The CDR3, as DNA: TGTGCCAGCAGCCAATGGTCGCGGAGGAATGAAAAACTGTTTTTT.

This clone came up once. The chain joins TRBV29-1 to TRBJ1-5, with D maybe TRBD1 (5 bases). Trimming took 6 bases from V and 3 from J, leaving 12 bases between them. There are 13 residues in the CDR3. The germline V gene has CDR1 SQVTM and CDR2 ANQGSEA. The CDR3 here is CSVQGHPNQPQHF. CDR3 DNA sequence: TGCAGCGTCCAAGGACACCCCAATCAGCCCCAGCATTTT.

This chain connects TRBV19 to TRBJ1-5; TRBD1 is a possible D gene (5 bases). Per the germline V gene, CDR1 is LNHDA and CDR2 is SQIVND (reference sequence). The length of the CDR3 is 15 residues. V was pared by 7 bases and J by 5 bases, with 18 bases between. The DNA for the CDR3 is TGTGCCAGTACCAATTTGTGGGGCGTCGATCAGCCCCAGCATTTT. Amino acid sequence: CASTNLWGVDQPQHF.

This clone was counted a single time. V usage is TRBV12-5 and J usage is TRBJ1-5; D is possibly TRBD1 (6 bases). The CDR3 is 13 amino acids. V lost 1 base to trimming and J lost 7 bases, with 8 bases between them. The germline V gene encodes CDR1 LGHNT and CDR2 FRNRAP. The CDR3 reads CASGLGGHQPQHF. As DNA, the CDR3 is TGTGCTAGTGGTTTGGGGGGGCACCAGCCCCAGCATTTT. The entire variable domain, with the rest obtained from reference TRBV12-5 and TRBJ1-5, is as follows: DARVTQTPRHKVTEMGQEVTMRCQPILGHNTVFWYRQTMMQGLELLAYFRNRAPLDDSGMPKDRFSAEMPDATLATLKIQPSEPRDSAVYFCASGLGGHQPQHFGDGTRLSIL.

This clone was picked up a small number of times. The V call is TRBV5-1, the J call TRBJ1-4, with 9 bases matching TRBD1. CDR1 is SGHRS and CDR2 is YFSETQ in the germline V gene. V lost 0 bases and J lost 7; bases outside the gene matches: 4. The CDR3 consists of 15 residues. Here the CDR3 DNA reads TGCGCCAGCAGCTTGGTAGGGACAGGGACTGAAAAACTGTTTTTT. Translating it yields CASSLVGTGTEKLFF.

CDR3: CASSGTPGTELYEAFF. CDR3 coding DNA: TGTGCCAGCAGCGGGACTCCCGGGACAGAGCTATATGAAGCTTTCTTT. The V call is TRBV7-9, the J call TRBJ1-1; the match to TRBD1 covers 7 bases. Germline lookup yields CDR1 SEHNR and CDR2 FQNEAQ (reference sequence). Trimming at V came to 5 bases and at J to 7 bases, leaving 16 bases not matched to a gene. CDR3 length: 16 amino acids.

The V and J genes are TRBV10-3 and TRBJ2-3; 9 bases map to TRBD1. The CDR3 has 15 amino acids. Per the germline V gene, CDR1 is ENHRY and CDR2 is SYGVKD. The V segment lost 3 bases and the J segment 3 bases; nucleotides outside the gene matches: 4. DNA for the CDR3: TGTGCCATCAGTGACTTGGGACAGGGTACAGATACGCAGTATTTT. It translates to CAISDLGQGTDTQYF.

J is TRBJ2-3 and V is TRBV6-5; D is possibly TRBD1 (5 bases). Germline CDR1 is MNHEY and CDR2 is SVGAGI. This CDR3 has 14 residues. V lost 2 bases, J lost 2 bases, and 8 bases lay in between. The CDR3 spells CASSYQGYTDTQYF. In nucleotides, the CDR3 is TGTGCCAGCAGTTACCAGGGCTACACAGATACGCAGTATTTT.

This clone was recorded once. The rearrangement uses TRBV9 and TRBJ2-2; D remains unclear. CDR1 is SGDLS, CDR2 YYNGEE, per germline. The CDR3 is 13 amino acids. Trimming pared 2 bases from V and 7 bases from J, leaving 9 bases between. The CDR3 loop reads CASSVGPLGELFF. DNA for the CDR3: TGTGCCAGCAGCGTGGGCCCCCTCGGGGAGCTGTTTTTT.

The count of this clone is one. The chain links TRBV6-1 to TRBJ2-3; possibly TRBD2 for D (7 bases). This CDR3 is built from 16 residues. The V gene's germline CDR1 is MNHNS and CDR2 SASEGT. Trimming stripped 4 bases from V and 0 bases from J, with 14 bases between. The CDR3 DNA is TGTGCCAGCAGTGTGCGGGGGACAACTAGCACAGATACGCAGTATTTT. This sequence encodes CASSVRGTTSTDTQYF.

The CDR3 DNA follows: TGTGCCAGCAGTTTCAAAAGGTCAATTAGCGATTCACCCCTCCACTTT. Protein product: CASSFKRSISDSPLHF. This chain connects TRBV27 to TRBJ1-6, with D hard to call. CDR3 length: 16 residues. V shed 3 bases and J shed 8 bases, with 17 bases lying between them. The germline V gene encodes CDR1 MNHEY and CDR2 SMNVEV (reference sequence).

The chain joins TRBV5-4 to TRBJ2-1, with 12 bases aligning to TRBD2. Per germline, CDR1 SGHNT and CDR2 YYREEE (reference sequence). This CDR3 is 15 amino acids long. Trimming removed 4 bases from V and 8 bases from J; junction bases left unmatched: 7. CDR3 protein: CASSPLAGGKDEQFF. CDR3 bases: TGTGCCAGCAGCCCGCTAGCGGGAGGGAAGGATGAGCAGTTCTTC.

V and J are TRBV2 and TRBJ2-7, with 8 positions matching TRBD1. The germline CDR1 and CDR2 sequences are SNHLY and FYNNEI. V was clipped by 1 base and J by 2 bases; unmatched bases: 13. The CDR3 length is 18 residues. CDR3 sequence (DNA): TGTGCCAGCAGTGAAGAAAGGTCGGGGCGGACAGGGACCTACGAGCAGTACTTC. Its translation is CASSEERSGRTGTYEQYF.

In nucleotides, the CDR3 is TGCGCCAGCAGCCAAGCGGCAGGGGGTTACAATGAGCAGTTCTTC. The encoded protein is CASSQAAGGYNEQFF. The V and J genes are TRBV4-3 and TRBJ2-1; 7 bases fit TRBD1. This CDR3 comprises 15 residues. The germline V gene has CDR1 LGHNA and CDR2 YSLEER. V shed 1 base, J shed 4 bases, and the junction held 4 bases outside the gene matches.

This sequence joins TRBV6-2 or TRBV6-3 and TRBJ2-1; possible D gene TRBD2, 5 bases. Between the trimmed V and J ends, which lost 3 bases and 0 bases, there was a span of 9 bases. The CDR3 is 15 amino acids. Germline CDR1 MNHEY, CDR2 SVGEGT. The CDR3 bases are TGTGCCAGCAGTTATACTAGTTCCTCCTACAATGAGCAGTTCTTC. Translated, it gives CASSYTSSSYNEQFF.

V is TRBV9 and J is TRBJ2-7; 10 nucleotides agree with TRBD2. Germline lookup yields CDR1 SGDLS and CDR2 YYNGEE. J gave up 4 bases and V 3 bases, and 19 bases lay outside the gene matches. This CDR3 region has 19 residues. Here the CDR3 reads CASSALVRASGRLFYEQYF. CDR3 nucleotides: TGTGCCAGCAGCGCGTTAGTTCGGGCTAGCGGGAGATTATTTTACGAGCAGTACTTC.

This chain links TRBV7-2 with TRBJ1-1; no clear D gene. Germline lookup yields CDR1 SGHTA and CDR2 FQGNSA. V was pared by 4 bases and J by 1 base, with 7 bases between. The CDR3 is made up of 13 amino acids. The CDR3 sequence: CASSSQENTEAFF. In DNA, the CDR3 is TGTGCCAGCAGCTCTCAGGAGAACACTGAAGCTTTCTTT.

The chain joins TRBV7-9 to TRBJ2-7; 11 bases map to TRBD2. The germline CDR1 and CDR2 sequences are SEHNR and FQNEAQ (reference sequence). Germline trimming cut 1 base from V and 4 bases from J; bases unmatched to any gene: 3. There are 15 residues in the CDR3. The CDR3, as DNA: TGTGCCAGCAGCTTAGTACTAGCGGGAGTGTACGAGCAGTACTTC. Amino acids: CASSLVLAGVYEQYF.

J is TRBJ2-6 and V is TRBV3-1 (or the pseudogene TRBV3-2); no clear D gene. The germline gives CDR1 LGHDT, CDR2 YNNKEL (reference sequence). This CDR3 contains 16 residues. Trimming took 0 bases from V and 1 from J, leaving 7 bases between them. This CDR3 is CASSQEAGSGANVLTF. Written as DNA, the CDR3 is TGTGCCAGCAGCCAAGAGGCCGGGTCTGGGGCCAACGTCCTGACTTTC.

The CDR3 protein is CASRGGLAGSYEQYF. The CDR3 DNA sequence: TGTGCCAGCAGGGGGGGACTAGCGGGATCCTACGAGCAGTACTTC. The V call is TRBV28, the J call TRBJ2-7; 13 bases map to TRBD2. V shed 6 bases, J shed 1 base, and the junction held 3 bases outside the gene matches. The CDR3 extends over 15 amino acids. The germline gives CDR1 MDHEN, CDR2 SYDVKM.